This T cell receptor (beta chain) is drawn from a study of T-cell reconstitution after alpha-beta-depleted transplantation in children. Germline CDR1 SGHRS, CDR2 YFSETQ. CDR3 size: 14 residues. V lost 4 bases to trimming and J lost 8 bases; unmatched junction nucleotides: 9. During its preparation, the TCRbeta library received unique molecular identifiers. One entry per CDR3 protein results from TCRdb running MiXCR on the PCR reads. Among approximately 230,000 distinct CDR3 sequences listed, roughly a quarter were seen once. This clonotype has only a few counts. Its antigen is as yet unknown. Study findings and constraints: Where alpha-beta T cells came from about two months after transplant was reportedly several hundred expanded graft clones.

The receptor's source is a female patient aged 2-10 years who had a stem cell transplant for congenital amegakaryocytic thrombocytopenia, so the T cells may come from the graft donor. Here the sequenced sample was PBMCs, mostly from graft donor cells, taken 360 days after TCRalphabeta/CD19-depleted stem cell transplant. This chain uses TRBV5-1 with TRBJ2-1; 7 positions match TRBD1. In DNA, the CDR3 is TGCGCCAGCAGCCTCCCCACAGGGGCGGATGAGCAGTTCTTC. It is translated as CASSLPTGADEQFF.